This is a list of T cell receptor beta chains from one sample in a study of T-cell reconstitution after alpha-beta-depleted transplantation in children. TCRdb redid the calling of the PCR reads with MiXCR, one entry per CDR3 protein. The repertoire includes about 130,000 distinct CDR3 sequences, roughly 9.7% of them detected once, and around 24% sits in the top ten. The sequencing used PBMCs, mostly from graft donor cells, collected 180 days after TCRalphabeta/CD19-depleted stem cell transplant. The receptors here all came from a girl under three years old who had a stem cell transplant for combined immunodeficiency, so the T cells may come from the graft donor. Each CDR3 is given with its conserved first and last residue. A D gene is named only where the DNA matches it firmly.

v_call	d_call	j_call	cdr3_aa
TRBV29-1	TRBD1	TRBJ2-7	CSVTEPGTGTYEQYF
TRBV5-1	NA	TRBJ1-2	CASSFGPPYGYTF
TRBV7-2	TRBD1	TRBJ1-2	CASSATGQGFLWYGYTF
TRBV12-3/TRBV12-4	NA	TRBJ1-3	CASSPLTGNTIYF
TRBV5-1	TRBD1	TRBJ1-4	CASSTGTGGPNEKLFF
TRBV10-3	TRBD1	TRBJ2-3	CAIGKTGPLRNTQYF
TRBV2	NA	TRBJ2-1	CASSDQTSGPYNEQFF
TRBV5-1	TRBD1	TRBJ2-3	CASSADRWRTDTQYF
TRBV28	NA	TRBJ1-6	CASSFPRSYNSPLHF
TRBV19	NA	TRBJ2-7	CASSSQASNWGSYEQYF
TRBV7-6	TRBD2	TRBJ2-3	CASSLDRLAGTDTQYF
TRBV20-1	TRBD2	TRBJ2-3	CSASRPSGSWSTDTQYF
TRBV28	NA	TRBJ2-2	CASSPKQYRLGELFF
TRBV27	NA	TRBJ2-2	CASSFLRTSELFF
TRBV20-1	NA	TRBJ2-5	CSAASGAPLQETQYF
TRBV20-1	NA	TRBJ2-5	CSARPSETGYQETQYF
TRBV29-1	NA	TRBJ1-1	CSVGGGAPEAFF
TRBV12-3/TRBV12-4	TRBD2	TRBJ2-1	CASSFALAGGYNEQFF
TRBV6-2/TRBV6-3	NA	TRBJ2-3	CASSYGEVSDTQYF
TRBV29-1	NA	TRBJ2-7	CSVETSIYEQYF
TRBV11-1	NA	TRBJ2-5	CASSFLVAQETQYF
TRBV20-1	NA	TRBJ2-3	CSAGPILSTDTQYF
TRBV7-2	NA	TRBJ1-5	CASSLSPIGPQHF
TRBV29-1	TRBD1	TRBJ2-6	CSVETRDSSSGANVLTF
TRBV6-1	TRBD1	TRBJ1-1	CASSLRTGNTMNTEAFF
TRBV12-3/TRBV12-4	NA	TRBJ2-7	CASSPRTRSYEQYF
TRBV7-2	NA	TRBJ2-6	CASSLAGSSGANVLTF
TRBV9	TRBD2	TRBJ2-1	CASSVERVGTSGRNEQFF
TRBV7-3	NA	TRBJ2-7	CASSPGEGYEQYF
TRBV7-9	NA	TRBJ2-3	CASSLKWGLTDTQYF
TRBV29-1	NA	TRBJ2-5	CSAGATPKETQYF
TRBV20-1	TRBD2	TRBJ2-7	CSARDHWDYSYEQYF
TRBV28	NA	TRBJ1-1	CASRLGGENTEAFF
TRBV7-2	TRBD1	TRBJ2-7	CASSLAGTASYEHYF
TRBV12-3/TRBV12-4	NA	TRBJ2-7	CASSLPGYEQYF
TRBV20-1	NA	TRBJ1-1	CSARDLQGLNTEAFF
TRBV7-8	TRBD1	TRBJ1-5	CASSRTGRTNQPQHF
TRBV6-6	NA	TRBJ2-7	CASSTTGYEQYF
TRBV29-1	TRBD2	TRBJ2-1	CSVLDGRADNEQFF
TRBV29-1	NA	TRBJ2-3	CSVFTGVMSDTQYF
TRBV27	NA	TRBJ1-6	CASSLGSGGPLHF
TRBV7-3	NA	TRBJ2-7	CASSLGAGQPYEQYF